The 13 T cell receptor beta chains below come from one sample, sequenced in a study of T cells after yellow fever vaccination (dated by TCRdb to between 2018 and 2021). The label giving this sample's treatment or condition can be read as: live attenuated yellow fever vaccine strain. The library was made by 5' RACE. This sample was sequenced with an Illumina NovaSeq 6000. TCRdb's own reprocessing of the public reads used fastp at Q25 and MiXCR and kept productive beta chains. Under each unique CDR3 protein, matching rows form one entry showing the most common genes and DNA. The sample yields about 210,000 distinct CDR3 sequences; under 3.5% were counted once. Of the sample, 3.2% falls within the top ten clones. The sample in question was CD4+ T cells sorted from PBMCs, obtained 10 days after the yellow fever booster vaccination. These receptors all come from a man aged 18 to 30 who received the YFV17D yellow fever vaccine.

This clonotype was detected only a few times. The V call is TRBV12-3 or TRBV12-4, the J call TRBJ1-6; D remains ambiguous. The CDR3 contains 14 residues. The V end lost 4 bases, the J end lost 7 bases, and 11 bases lay between the germline ends. CDR3 protein: CASSWPDGNSPLHF. For the CDR3, the DNA is TGTGCCAGCAGTTGGCCGGACGGGAATTCACCCCTCCACTTT.

This clonotype has a count of ten or more. This sequence joins TRBV2 and TRBJ1-1; possibly TRBD1 for D (5 bases). CDR1 and CDR2 from the germline V gene are SNHLY and FYNNEI. The germline V and J ends were trimmed by 2 bases and 1 base, with 5 bases remaining between them. The CDR3 covers 13 residues. The CDR3 loop reads CASSEQGNTEAFF. CDR3 DNA sequence: TGTGCCAGCAGTGAACAGGGGAACACTGAAGCTTTCTTT.

This clonotype was seen only a few times. The rearrangement joins TRBV7-2 to TRBJ1-3; D is uncertain. Deletions cut 0 bases from V and 0 bases from J, with 6 bases between. The CDR3 runs 15 residues. CDR1 SGHTA and CDR2 FQGNSA come from the germline V gene. The CDR3 DNA sequence: TGTGCCAGCAGCTTAGCGGGAAACTCTGGAAACACCATATATTTT. It is translated as CASSLAGNSGNTIYF.

This clonotype was detected ten times or more. This chain connects TRBV4-3 to TRBJ1-2; TRBD1 is a possible D gene (5 bases). Germline-derived CDR1 and CDR2 are LGHNA and YSLEER. Trimming left V 1 base short and J 5 bases short, with 11 bases between. There are 14 residues in the CDR3. The CDR3, as DNA: TGCGCCAGCAGCCAAGGTTCTGGGGGGTATGGCTACACCTTC. The encoded protein is CASSQGSGGYGYTF.

The chain employs TRBV18 and TRBJ2-5; TRBD2 matches 8 bases. The germline CDR1 and CDR2 sequences are KGHSH and LQKENI. The CDR3 has 14 residues. J lost 5 bases, V lost 2 bases, and 4 bases had no gene match. CDR3 nucleotides: TGTGCCAGCTCACCAGCGGGGGGAGATGAGACCCAGTACTTC. This translates into CASSPAGGDETQYF. Filled out from reference TRBV18 and TRBJ2-5, the complete variable domain reads NAGVMQNPRHLVRRRGQEARLRCSPMKGHSHVYWYRQLPEEGLKFMVYLQKENIIDESGMPKERFSAEFPKEGPSILRIQQVVRGDSAAYFCASSPAGGDETQYFGPGTRLLVL.

This clonotype was found a few times. The V call is TRBV19, the J call TRBJ2-1, with a tentative D call TRBD2 (5 bases). The CDR3 length is 16 residues. The ends were cut back, 2 bases at V and 2 bases at J, with 13 bases in the middle. The germline V gene has CDR1 LNHDA and CDR2 SQIVND (reference sequence). CDR3 sequence: CASSISSPDPYNEQFF. The CDR3 DNA is TGTGCCAGTAGTATATCTAGCCCAGACCCCTACAATGAGCAGTTCTTC.

Turning to this clonotype: With a much larger clone just one base away, this may be a read error. The V call is TRBV5-1, the J call TRBJ1-2, with D possibly TRBD1 on 6 matching bases. The CDR3 has 14 amino acids. Germline CDR1 reads SGHRS; CDR2 reads YFSETQ. Deletions cut 7 bases from V and 2 bases from J, with 15 bases between. CDR3 region: CASPRLQGNYGYTF. CDR3 DNA: TGCGCCAGCCCCCGCTTACAGGGAAACTATGGCTACACCTTC.

This clonotype was seen only a few times. The rearrangement links TRBV6-1 to TRBJ1-2; TRBD1 aligns across 7 bases. Trimming removed 1 base from V and 8 bases from J; junction bases left unmatched: 4. Germline-derived CDR1 and CDR2 are MNHNS and SASEGT. This CDR3 is built from 13 residues. CDR3 nucleotide sequence: TGTGCCAGCAGTGAAGTTGACAGGGACGGCTACACCTTC. It yields the protein CASSEVDRDGYTF.

This clonotype has more than one count but fewer than ten. The chain recombines TRBV20-1 with TRBJ1-5; possible D gene TRBD1, 6 bases. Trimming took off 1 base at V and 4 bases at J, with 11 bases between the two ends. This CDR3 is built from 14 residues. The germline V gene encodes CDR1 DFQATT and CDR2 SNEGSKA (reference sequence). The DNA of the CDR3 is TGCAGTGCTAGAGGGACAGATGTAAATCAGCCCCAGCATTTT. Its translation: CSARGTDVNQPQHF.

This clonotype has at least ten counts. The chain employs TRBV5-6 and TRBJ2-7, with D perhaps TRBD2 (7 bases). The CDR3 spans 15 residues. The V end lost 3 bases, the J end lost 0 bases, and 13 bases lay between the germline ends. CDR1 is SGHDT, CDR2 YYEEEE, per germline. Written as DNA, the CDR3 is TGTGCCAGCAGCTCTGGGGGGGGCCCCTCCTACGAGCAGTACGTC. It encodes CASSSGGGPSYEQYV.

There are many counts of this clonotype. V and J are TRBV12-3 or TRBV12-4 and TRBJ2-2; the match to TRBD2 covers 9 bases. The trim removed 6 bases at V and 3 bases at J, leaving 8 bases unmatched. This CDR3 contains 16 residues. The chain's CDR3 is CASRRPGLADTGELFF. The CDR3 nucleotides read TGTGCCAGCAGGCGCCCGGGACTAGCTGACACCGGGGAGCTGTTTTTT.

This clonotype was seen a few times. This chain connects TRBV7-2 to TRBJ2-1, with 15 bases fitting TRBD2. Germline lookup yields CDR1 SGHTA and CDR2 FQGNSA. V lost 6 bases, J lost 0 bases, and 6 bases stayed unmatched. The CDR3 runs 18 residues. The CDR3 DNA reads as TGTGCCAGCAGACGAGGACTAGCGGGGGGGCCCTCCTACAATGAGCAGTTCTTC. This codes for CASRRGLAGGPSYNEQFF.

This clonotype was picked up many times. V usage is TRBV5-1 and J usage is TRBJ2-3, with D possibly called TRBD1 or TRBD2 (5 bases each). V was clipped by 4 bases and J by 1 base, with 13 bases between them. The CDR3 sequence is 15 residues long. The germline V gene has CDR1 SGHRS and CDR2 YFSETQ. CDR3 residues: CASSRGLHGTDTQYF. The DNA for the CDR3 is TGCGCCAGCAGCCGGGGCCTACACGGCACAGATACGCAGTATTTT. The full variable domain, rest sourced from reference TRBV5-1 and TRBJ2-3, is KAGVTQTPRYLIKTRGQQVTLSCSPISGHRSVSWYQQTPGQGLQFLFEYFSETQRNKGNFPGRFSGRQFSNSRSEMNVSTLELGDSALYLCASSRGLHGTDTQYFGPGTRLTVL.